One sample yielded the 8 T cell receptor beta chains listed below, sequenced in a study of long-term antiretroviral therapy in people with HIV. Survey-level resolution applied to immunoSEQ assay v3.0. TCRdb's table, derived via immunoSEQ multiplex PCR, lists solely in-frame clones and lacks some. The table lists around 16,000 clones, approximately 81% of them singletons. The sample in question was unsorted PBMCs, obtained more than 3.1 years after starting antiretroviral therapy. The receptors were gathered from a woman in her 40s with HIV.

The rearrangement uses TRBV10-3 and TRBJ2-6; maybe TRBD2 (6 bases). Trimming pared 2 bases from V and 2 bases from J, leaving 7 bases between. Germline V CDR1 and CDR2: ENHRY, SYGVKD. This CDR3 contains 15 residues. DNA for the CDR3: TGTGCCATCAGTGAGGGAGGGGCTGGGGCCAACGTCCTGACTTTC. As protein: CAISEGGAGANVLTF.

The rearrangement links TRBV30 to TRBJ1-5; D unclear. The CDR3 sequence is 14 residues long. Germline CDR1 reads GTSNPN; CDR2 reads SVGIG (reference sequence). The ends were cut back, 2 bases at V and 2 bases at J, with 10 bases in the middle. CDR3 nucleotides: TGTGCCTGGAGTCTAGGTCAGGGCAATCAGCCCCAGCATTTT. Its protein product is CAWSLGQGNQPQHF.

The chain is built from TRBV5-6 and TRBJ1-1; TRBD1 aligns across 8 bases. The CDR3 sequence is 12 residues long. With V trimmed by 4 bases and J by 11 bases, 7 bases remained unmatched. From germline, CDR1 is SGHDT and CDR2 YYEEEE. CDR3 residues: CASSPTGGWAFF. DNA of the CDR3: TGTGCCAGCAGCCCCACAGGGGGTTGGGCTTTCTTT.

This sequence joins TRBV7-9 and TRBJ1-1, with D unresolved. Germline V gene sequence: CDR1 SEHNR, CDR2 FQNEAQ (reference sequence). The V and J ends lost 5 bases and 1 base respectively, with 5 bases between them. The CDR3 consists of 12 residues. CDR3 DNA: TGTGCCAGCAGCCCGGCGAACACTGAAGCTTTCTTT. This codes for CASSPANTEAFF.

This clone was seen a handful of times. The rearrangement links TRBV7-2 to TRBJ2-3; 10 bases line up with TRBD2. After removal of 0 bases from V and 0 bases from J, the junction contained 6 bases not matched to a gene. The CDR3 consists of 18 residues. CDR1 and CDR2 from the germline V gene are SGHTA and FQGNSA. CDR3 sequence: CASSLAERGGWSTDTQYF. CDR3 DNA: TGTGCCAGCAGCTTAGCGGAGCGGGGGGGATGGAGCACAGATACGCAGTATTTT.

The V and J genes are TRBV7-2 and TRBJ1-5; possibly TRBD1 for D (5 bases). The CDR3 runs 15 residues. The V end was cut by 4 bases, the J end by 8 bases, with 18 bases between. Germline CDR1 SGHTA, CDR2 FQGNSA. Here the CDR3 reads CASSWGPASMEPQHF. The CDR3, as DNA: TGTGCCAGCAGCTGGGGACCCGCCAGTATGGAGCCCCAGCATTTT.

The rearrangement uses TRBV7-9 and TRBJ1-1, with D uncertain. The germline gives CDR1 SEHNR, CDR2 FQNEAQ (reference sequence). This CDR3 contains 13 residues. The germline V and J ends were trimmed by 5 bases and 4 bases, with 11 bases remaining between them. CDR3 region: CASSRGGGTEAFF. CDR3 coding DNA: TGTGCCAGCAGCCGAGGCGGCGGCACTGAAGCTTTCTTT.

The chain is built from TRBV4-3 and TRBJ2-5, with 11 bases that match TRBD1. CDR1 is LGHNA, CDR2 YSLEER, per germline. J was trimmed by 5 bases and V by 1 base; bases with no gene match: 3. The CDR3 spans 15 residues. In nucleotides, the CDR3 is TGCGCCAGCAGCCAAGGGACAGGGGGCTTCGAGACCCAGTACTTC. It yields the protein CASSQGTGGFETQYF.